This note documents a single T cell receptor (beta chain) sequence. There is no known antigen for this receptor. No much larger clone exists at a distance of one base, and base qualities are not known. The sample is drawn from a study of CD8+CD57+ T cells in acquired aplastic anemia (dated by TCRdb to the late 2010s). About the full investigation: A mean of about 3.2 ug of DNA, ranging from roughly 0.18 to 30 ug, was extracted from sorted CD4+ and CD8+ cells. CD8+CD57+ expansion was defined as frequency above the mean frequency observed in healthy subjects. Here is what the overall study found, with its caveats: Between patients and healthy controls, no significant difference in CD8+ Simpson's diversity was found (P=0.060). Roughly 30 CD8+ CDR3 sequences were found to be shared between patients and controls, but these sequences appeared to be highly expressed in patients and within the immunodominant clones of the patients.

As encoded in the germline V gene, CDR1 is MDHEN while CDR2 is SYDVKM. The CDR3 sequence holds 14 residues, the cysteine and phenylalanine included. Only the CDR3 DNA stays, 42 bases, in frame from base 1. The junction shows trimming of 3 bases on V and 7 bases on J, and the gene matches do not reach 8 bases of it. Expansion of CD8+CD57+ cells had been shown by flow cytometry in the patients chosen for sequencing. Every patient had severe acquired aplastic anemia, diagnosed using the International Study of Aplastic Anemia and Agranulocytosis and Camitta criteria. Patients had received no therapy at the time of blood sampling. TCR repertoires of sorted CD4+ and CD8+ blood T cells from severe aplastic anemia patients and healthy subjects were deep-sequenced in the study. Patients were enrolled under clinicaltrials.gov protocols 00001620, 01623167, 00001397, 00071045, 00081523 and 00961064 in the USA. Ficoll-Paque density gradient centrifugation was used to isolate peripheral blood mononuclear cells. Before DNA was extracted, CD4+ and CD8+ T cells were sorted using either FACS or magnetic beads.

Genomic DNA served as template for TCR beta VDJ combination and CDR3 sequence profiling. An Illumina HiSeq 2000 was used for TCR repertoire sequencing. Processing in the source paper ran as follows. Repertoire assessment relied on Simpson's diversity index, CDR3 size and DJ length profiles, and TRBV/TRBJ rearrangement plots. The most abundant DNA sequence in the deep sequencing data was taken as the immunodominant clone. CDR3 amino acid sequences were checked for sharing across subjects and were also compared against the VDJdb database and published repertoires. TCRdb took the public reads, trimmed them with fastp at Q25, ran MiXCR for clone calling and kept in-frame beta chains. Rows are combined by CDR3 protein, so each entry shows the most common genes and DNA. V and J calls and clone size were set by TCRdb, not the authors. This sample gives about 220,000 distinct CDR3 sequences in total; approximately 45% of them show up just once. The top ten hold over 7.5% of the sample.

This sequence originates from a human donor with aplastic anemia. Source material: sorted CD4+, CD8+, or CD8+CD57+ T cells (not recorded which) from PBMCs. The sequence is built from TRBV28 and TRBJ2-7; 8 of the junction bases match TRBD1. The DNA is as follows: TGTGCCAGCAGTTTTCAGGGGGCAGTGGGTGAGCAGTACTTC. Its translation reads: CASSFQGAVGEQYF. The CDR3 plus the reference TRBV28 and TRBJ2-7 genes for the other parts give the full variable domain: DVKVTQSSRYLVKRTGEKVFLECVQDMDHENMFWYRQDPGLGLRLIYFSYDVKMKEKGDIPEGYSVSREKKERFSLILESASTNQTSMYLCASSFQGAVGEQYFGPGTRLTVT.